One and the same sample provided the 25 T cell receptor beta chains below, sequenced in a study of CD8 T cells in Susac syndrome. Random hexamers were used to reverse transcribe an amount of about 0.45 to 1 ug RNA. TCRdb recomputed calls from the immunoSEQ multiplex PCR reads with MiXCR, one row per CDR3 protein. The table shows under 250,000 distinct CDR3 sequences, with 94% occurring only once. Sequencing input: CD4+ T cells from PBMCs. The receptor source for this set is a human donor with Susac syndrome.

The rearrangement joins TRBV9 to TRBJ2-1; D unclear. CDR1 and CDR2 (germline): SGDLS, YYNGEE. CDR3 length: 13 residues. V was pared by 0 bases and J by 7 bases, with 8 bases between. This CDR3 reads CASSVVSRNEQFF. As DNA, the CDR3 is TGTGCCAGCAGCGTAGTTTCTCGAAATGAGCAGTTCTTC.

This sequence joins TRBV19 and TRBJ2-1; D tentatively reads TRBD1 or TRBD2 (5 bases each). CDR3 length equals 17 residues. Trimming removed 4 bases from V and 5 bases from J, with 21 bases in between. Germline V CDR1 and CDR2: LNHDA, SQIVND (reference sequence). This chain's CDR3 is CASSTGAEGTVNNEQFF. The CDR3 bases are TGTGCCAGTAGTACCGGAGCTGAGGGGACCGTAAACAATGAGCAGTTCTTC.

The chain links TRBV5-1 to TRBJ2-5; TRBD1 matches at 7 bases. V lost 5 bases and J lost 5; bases outside the gene matches: 9. The CDR3 runs 14 residues. Germline V lookup: CDR1 SGHRS, CDR2 YFSETQ. CDR3 loop: CASRTGTVGETQYF. Written as DNA, the CDR3 is TGCGCCAGCAGGACAGGGACGGTGGGGGAGACCCAGTACTTC.

This chain uses TRBV29-1 with TRBJ1-2; 10 bases line up with TRBD1. The length of the CDR3 is 16 residues. Per germline, CDR1 SQVTM and CDR2 ANQGSEA. The V segment lost 6 bases and the J segment 7 bases; nucleotides outside the gene matches: 17. In DNA, the CDR3 is TGCAGCGTCGATCCCACCGGGACAGGGGAAAAAGGTGGCTACACCTTC. This translates into CSVDPTGTGEKGGYTF.

V usage is TRBV20-1 and J usage is TRBJ2-5, with TRBD1 matching 8 bases. V shed 5 bases and J 5 bases; nucleotides not matched to a gene: 13. The CDR3 has 15 residues. Germline V CDR1 and CDR2: DFQATT, SNEGSKA (reference sequence). CDR3 residues: CSALGQGVQRETQYF. The CDR3 nucleotides are TGCAGTGCTCTTGGACAGGGAGTCCAGCGGGAGACCCAGTACTTC.

The rearrangement uses TRBV11-2 and TRBJ1-1, with no clear D. V gave up 5 bases and J gave up 3 bases, with 16 bases separating them. From germline, CDR1 is SGHAT and CDR2 FQNNGV. The CDR3 is made up of 15 amino acids. The CDR3 is CASSPRPVEDTEAFF. The CDR3 DNA sequence: TGTGCCAGCAGCCCCCGACCTGTAGAGGACACTGAAGCTTTCTTT.

V usage is TRBV6-2 or TRBV6-3 and J usage is TRBJ2-7; no reliable D call. Germline V gene lookup returns CDR1 MNHEY and CDR2 SVGEGT. The CDR3 extends over 14 amino acids. Trimming took off 4 bases at V and 0 bases at J, with 10 bases between the two ends. CDR3 DNA: TGTGCCAGCAGTTGGGTAGGGATCTCCTACGAGCAGTACTTC. Encoded protein: CASSWVGISYEQYF.

V usage is TRBV11-2 and J usage is TRBJ2-5; D unclear. Germline loops: CDR1 SGHAT, CDR2 FQNNGV. The CDR3 extends over 14 amino acids. V gave up 1 base and J gave up 0 bases, with 6 bases separating them. This CDR3 is CASSLGIYQETQYF. In DNA form, the CDR3 reads TGTGCCAGCAGCTTAGGCATCTACCAAGAGACCCAGTACTTC.

In DNA form, the CDR3 reads TGTGCCAGCAGTACTGACCTGACAGTTTATGGCTACACCTTC. Translating gives CASSTDLTVYGYTF. The V gene is TRBV6-2 or TRBV6-3, the J gene TRBJ1-2, with D possibly matching TRBD1 (5 bases). This CDR3 comprises 14 residues. Germline lookup yields CDR1 MNHEY and CDR2 SVGEGT. Trimming removed 5 bases from V and 5 bases from J, with 15 bases in between.

This chain uses TRBV7-9 with TRBJ1-1; unclear D gene. Germline V gene sequence: CDR1 SEHNR, CDR2 FQNEAQ (reference sequence). The V end lost 3 bases, the J end lost 1 base, and 9 bases lay between the germline ends. The CDR3 loop spans 14 amino acids. CDR3 in DNA: TGTGCCAGCAGCTTTTTCGACAAGAACACTGAAGCTTTCTTT. This encodes CASSFFDKNTEAFF.

V usage is TRBV12-3 or TRBV12-4 and J usage is TRBJ1-4, with 7 bases that match TRBD1. CDR3 length: 17 residues. The ends lost 3 bases at V and 2 bases at J; junction bases unmatched: 9. DNA of the CDR3: TGTGCCAGCAGTTTCCCAAGACAGGGAGATACTAATGAAAAACTGTTTTTT. This codes for CASSFPRQGDTNEKLFF.

The chain links TRBV30 to TRBJ1-2; possible D gene TRBD1, 6 bases. Germline CDR1 is GTSNPN and CDR2 is SVGIG (reference sequence). Between the trimmed V and J ends, which lost 3 bases and 7 bases, there was a span of 15 bases. This CDR3 has 13 amino acids. Here the CDR3 reads CAWRAQGRGGYTF. For the CDR3, the DNA is TGTGCCTGGAGGGCGCAGGGGAGGGGTGGCTACACCTTC.

The rearrangement links TRBV4-2 to TRBJ2-1, with D tentatively TRBD1 or TRBD2 (5 bases each). Trimming cost V 4 bases and J 7 bases, with 14 bases left between them. The germline CDR1 and CDR2 sequences are LGHNA and YNFKEQ. This CDR3 is 14 amino acids long. In nucleotides, the CDR3 is TGTGCCAGCAGCCGGCTCGGGACGGCGAATGAGCAGTTCTTC. Translating gives CASSRLGTANEQFF.

The gene calls are TRBV19 and TRBJ1-4, with D hard to call. Germline CDR1 LNHDA, CDR2 SQIVND (reference sequence). Trimming stripped 8 bases from V and 3 bases from J, with 16 bases between. The CDR3 totals 15 residues. CDR3 region: CASRRSGHANEKLFF. For the CDR3, the DNA is TGTGCCAGTCGCCGGAGCGGGCACGCTAATGAAAAACTGTTTTTT. The full variable domain, with the rest looked up from reference TRBV19 and TRBJ1-4, is DGGITQSPKYLFRKEGQNVTLSCEQNLNHDAMYWYRQDPGQGLRLIYYSQIVNDFQKGDIAEGYSVSREKKESFPLTVTSAQKNPTAFYLCASRRSGHANEKLFFGSGTQLSVL.

DNA for the CDR3: TGCAGTGCTAGATCCGGGGGCACTAATGAAAAACTGTTTTTT. Translated, it gives CSARSGGTNEKLFF. V usage is TRBV20-1 and J usage is TRBJ1-4; TRBD1 might be the D (6 bases). Germline CDR1 and CDR2: DFQATT and SNEGSKA (reference sequence). CDR3 length: 14 amino acids. V was pared by 2 bases and J by 2 bases, with 9 bases between.

The rearrangement joins TRBV18 to TRBJ1-1; D is unclear. Trimming pared 5 bases from V and 1 base from J, leaving 8 bases between. The CDR3 spans 13 residues. Germline CDR1 reads KGHSH; CDR2 reads LQKENI. The CDR3 loop is CASSSAGNTEAFF. CDR3 DNA: TGTGCCAGCTCATCGGCCGGGAACACTGAAGCTTTCTTT.

The chain is built from TRBV10-3 and TRBJ1-6, with unresolved D. CDR1 and CDR2 from the germline V gene are ENHRY and SYGVKD. The length of the CDR3 is 13 residues. Trimming shortened V by 3 bases and J by 6 bases, and 6 bases separated the two germline ends. The CDR3 DNA reads as TGTGCCATCAGTGACGGACCTAATTCACCCCTCCACTTT. This translates into CAISDGPNSPLHF.

The CDR3 DNA reads as TGTGCCAGCACCAAAACAGGCTCTGGGGCCAACGTCCTGACTTTC. Translated, it gives CASTKTGSGANVLTF. The chain couples TRBV28 to TRBJ2-6; the D gene is possibly TRBD1 (5 bases). V was clipped by 7 bases and J by 0 bases, with 10 bases between them. The CDR3 is 15 residues long. CDR1 is MDHEN, CDR2 SYDVKM, per germline.

The gene calls are TRBV6-2 or TRBV6-3 and TRBJ1-5, with unresolved D. Germline CDR1 is MNHEY and CDR2 is SVGEGT. The CDR3 spans 13 residues. V shed 4 bases and J shed 7 bases, with 11 bases lying between them. The CDR3 region is CASSLWEDQPQHF. DNA for the CDR3: TGTGCCAGCAGTTTATGGGAGGACCAGCCCCAGCATTTT.

V is TRBV30 and J is TRBJ1-2, with unresolved D. Germline V CDR1 and CDR2: GTSNPN, SVGIG (reference sequence). This CDR3 region has 14 residues. Trimming removed 0 bases at V and 5 bases at J, with 13 bases between. CDR3: CAWSVRLGSYGYTF. For the CDR3, the DNA is TGTGCCTGGAGTGTACGGTTGGGTTCTTATGGCTACACCTTC.

Turning to this clonotype: Compared with germline, one end of the junction differs, possibly owing to a read error. This chain connects TRBV10-2 to TRBJ1-2; no clear D. This CDR3 region has 12 residues. Germline-derived CDR1 and CDR2 are WSHSY and SAAADI. The DNA of the CDR3 is TGCGCCGGCAGAGAGGGTAACTATGGCTACACCTTC. It encodes CAGREGNYGYTF.

This sequence joins TRBV18 and TRBJ2-1; D gene ambiguous. CDR1 and CDR2 from the germline V gene are KGHSH and LQKENI. The CDR3 has 15 amino acids. The V end was cut by 4 bases, the J end by 3 bases, with 13 bases between. The CDR3 DNA follows: TGTGCCAGCTCACTCATCCCGAGAAGCTACAATGAGCAGTTCTTC. It yields the protein CASSLIPRSYNEQFF.

This clonotype was observed once. The chain recombines TRBV4-3 with TRBJ2-7; D may be TRBD1 or TRBD2 (5 bases each). Germline-derived CDR1 and CDR2 are LGHNA and YSLEER. Trimming shortened V by 2 bases and J by 5 bases, and 19 bases separated the two germline ends. This CDR3 contains 16 residues. The CDR3 spells CASSQSAGTLGNEQYF. CDR3 DNA sequence: TGCGCCAGCAGCCAATCCGCCGGGACCCTCGGGAACGAGCAGTACTTC.

The chain links TRBV6-5 to TRBJ1-2; a possible D gene is TRBD1 (6 bases). The germline V gene encodes CDR1 MNHEY and CDR2 SVGAGI. V was pared by 0 bases and J by 7 bases, with 15 bases between. This CDR3 is built from 15 residues. CDR3 loop: CASSYSRGATSGYTF. In DNA, the CDR3 is TGTGCCAGCAGTTACTCGCGGGGGGCAACGAGTGGCTACACCTTC.

This clonotype was found once. The rearrangement links TRBV7-9 to TRBJ1-5; 8 positions match TRBD1. V shed 1 base and J 6 bases; nucleotides not matched to a gene: 5. The CDR3 has 15 amino acids. Germline assignment: CDR1 SEHNR and CDR2 FQNEAQ (reference sequence). DNA for the CDR3: TGTGCCAGCAGCTTAGGAACAGGGGGGACTCAGCCCCAGCATTTT. Amino acids: CASSLGTGGTQPQHF.